The 3 T cell receptor beta chains below all came from one sample that was sequenced in a study of neurological immune-mediated disorders. TCRdb re-derived calls from the 5' RACE reads in MiXCR, one entry per CDR3 protein. The sample records approximately 66,000 distinct CDR3 sequences, around 3.7% being singletons. The sequenced sample consisted of PBMCs. The receptors were gathered from a man aged 40-55 years with multiple sclerosis.

There are many counts of this clonotype. Its ends do not fully match the called genes, so a read error is possible. The gene calls are TRBV29-1 and TRBJ2-7; 10 positions match TRBD2. CDR1 is SQVTM and CDR2 is ANQGSEA in the germline V gene. The CDR3 runs to 16 residues. In nucleotides, the CDR3 is TGCAGCGTTGCGAATAGCGGGGGGCCACCCTCCCACGAGCAGTACTTC. Amino acids: CSVANSGGPPSHEQYF.

At least ten counts were recorded for this clonotype. This chain joins TRBV5-1 and TRBJ2-1; D is uncertain. This CDR3 region has 15 residues. Germline loops: CDR1 SGHRS, CDR2 YFSETQ. V lost 3 bases and J 1 base, leaving 11 bases between the germline ends. CDR3 residues: CASSSEWLSYNEQFF. The CDR3 coding sequence is TGCGCCAGCAGCTCTGAGTGGCTGTCCTACAATGAGCAGTTCTTC.

This clonotype was recorded at least ten times. The chain combines TRBV6-5 with TRBJ1-6; D is perhaps TRBD1 (6 bases). The CDR3 has 13 residues. Trimming shortened V by 6 bases and J by 10 bases, and 13 bases separated the two germline ends. Germline V gene lookup returns CDR1 MNHEY and CDR2 SVGAGI. The CDR3 DNA follows: TGTGCCAGCAGACCCGGGACAAGATCACCCCTCCACTTT. Amino acids: CASRPGTRSPLHF.